This T cell receptor beta chain emerged from a study of cytomegalovirus exposure and HLA in healthy donors. About the research overall: Earlier sequencing of 150 million to 200 million T cells yielded about 120 million unique TCR beta sequences. General observations from the study: With further analysis later on, most CMV-associated TCR beta chains appeared HLA-restricted.

V dropped 0 bases and J dropped 1 base, with 7 bases sitting between them. The CDR3 is made up of 14 amino acids. CDR1 and CDR2 (germline): SGHRS, YFSETQ. Amplification used 60 Vbeta primers and 13 Jbeta primers. The data were produced by immunoSEQ multiplex PCR, yet TCRdb's version contains in-frame clones alone and is incomplete. The sample consists of 150,000 to 200,000 clones, approximately 70% of them appearing once. Concerning this clone: No antigen is known for it.

These donors counted as nominally healthy when sampled, but unrecorded immune exposures were likely. Sequenced input: PBMCs. This sequence joins TRBV5-1 and TRBJ1-1; D is ambiguous. This receptor was taken from a woman aged 25 to 45 in good health and CMV-seronegative. This chain's CDR3 is CASSLGLPNTEAFF. The CDR3 DNA reads TGCGCCAGCAGCTTGGGGCTTCCGAACACTGAAGCTTTCTTT. Looking up the rest from reference TRBV5-1 and TRBJ1-1 gives the full variable domain: KAGVTQTPRYLIKTRGQQVTLSCSPISGHRSVSWYQQTPGQGLQFLFEYFSETQRNKGNFPGRFSGRQFSNSRSEMNVSTLELGDSALYLCASSLGLPNTEAFFGQGTRLTVV.